These T cell receptor beta chains were read from a single sample in a study of a mutant IDH1 vaccine in newly diagnosed glioma. Only in-frame clones appear in the TCRdb table, and some are missing; sequencing was by immunoSEQ multiplex PCR. The table lists about 68,000 clones, approximately 84% of them singletons. These receptors lack a known antigen. Sequencing used PBMCs, obtained from a glioma patient whose treatment included an IDH1 peptide vaccine. The receptor source for this set is a man between 18 and 29 years old with glioma. Both conserved end residues are part of each CDR3. Expanded clones get a size class; other rows say once, few or many, or leave the size out.

-	TRBV4-3	TRBJ1-1	CASSQDRYTEAFF
-	TRBV4-2	TRBJ1-4	CASSQERRKDEKLFF
-	TRBV10-3	TRBJ2-5	CAISETSKTSLQETQYF
-	TRBV28	TRBJ2-7	CASSAPGGTGKYEQYF
once	TRBV14	TRBJ1-1	CASSQGGLATEAFF
-	TRBV5-1	TRBJ1-1	CASSLVGDLNTEAFF
-	TRBV6-4	TRBJ2-3	CASSEDRRRDTQYF
-	TRBV5-8	TRBJ1-2	CASSNTRFTGPYGYTF
-	TRBV6-6	TRBJ2-5	CASSPRQGSPQETQYF
few	TRBV4-3	TRBJ1-1	CASSQEGPREVNTEAFF
once	TRBV4-1	TRBJ1-5	CASSQSRVQPQHF
-	TRBV4-3	TRBJ2-1	CASSQGTRFPGTYNEQFF
-	TRBV6-5	TRBJ2-7	CASSRPASGRYEQYF
-	TRBV9	TRBJ1-1	CASNTGQDVTEAFF
-	TRBV27	TRBJ1-5	CASSFGLGNQPQHF
once	TRBV4-1	TRBJ1-6	CASSQEVGVGRSSPLHF
-	TRBV7-9	TRBJ2-2	CASSTAPRPGELFF
-	TRBV7-8	TRBJ1-4	CASSLGPGTANEKLFF
-	TRBV29-1	TRBJ2-7	CSVRGGTGKYEQYF
-	TRBV9	TRBJ2-3	CASSPTSGSDTQYF
-	TRBV27	TRBJ2-3	CASSLGGVFTDTQYF
-	TRBV6-6	TRBJ2-3	CASSYSGDTQYF
-	TRBV4-1	TRBJ1-2	CASSPGERAAYGYTF
-	TRBV6-1	TRBJ1-4	CASSEYGTGRLIGEKLFF
-	TRBV19	TRBJ1-5	CASGGRTPPGTNQPQHF
-	TRBV4-2	TRBJ2-1	CASSDNSGAEYNEQFF
-	TRBV7-2	TRBJ1-1	CASSAYGGTEAFF
-	TRBV2	TRBJ1-1	CASSDQGAGNTEAFF
-	TRBV4-3	TRBJ2-2	CASGTANTGELFF
-	TRBV5-1	TRBJ1-1	CASSLTNTEAFF
-	TRBV9	TRBJ1-3	CASSAGQGDTIYF
-	TRBV7-8	TRBJ2-3	CASSYSLRGAWDTQYF
-	TRBV29-1	TRBJ2-7	CSFIIGGGLTYEQYF
few	TRBV30	TRBJ1-5	CAWGGRNQPQHF
-	TRBV6-6	TRBJ2-6	CATGTGANVLTF
-	TRBV7-2	TRBJ1-4	CASSSTGTTNEKLFF
-	TRBV10-3	TRBJ2-5	CAISSSGGQETQYF
-	TRBV7-8	TRBJ2-1	CASSLVSGRLEEQFF
-	TRBV7-9	TRBJ1-2	CASSEPTQLGYTF